The text below deals with one T cell receptor (beta chain). The antigen is unknown. These data come from a study of cytomegalovirus exposure and HLA in healthy donors. Study-level background: From HLA-typed donors, an early data release held tens of millions of unique TCRs.

The PCR employed 60 Vbeta primers together with 13 Jbeta primers. The table came from immunoSEQ multiplex PCR; TCRdb's copy has only in-frame clones and leaves some out. In the table there are around 97,000 clones, around a tenth of which are singletons. Trimming removed 4 bases from V and 6 bases from J, with 16 bases in between. This CDR3 is 14 amino acids long. Germline lookup yields CDR1 SGHRS and CDR2 YFSETQ. The study's findings and limits: The authors later found TCR association rates varying by HLA locus, with DRB1 most and HLA-C fewest. Presence/absence analyses assumed roughly uniform sequencing depth across donors.

The chain joins TRBV5-1 to TRBJ1-1; D possibly corresponds to TRBD1 (6 bases). The sequence came from a man aged 50 to 60 in good health and CMV-seropositive. Sequencing was done on a sample of PBMCs. This CDR3 is CASSPVTGMAEAFF. The CDR3 nucleotides are TGCGCCAGCAGCCCAGTAACAGGGATGGCTGAAGCTTTCTTT.